What follows are 9 T cell receptor beta chains derived from one specimen sequenced in a study of blood T cell repertoires in COVID-19. TCRdb's copy holds only in-frame clones and misses some; the assay was immunoSEQ multiplex PCR. The sample lists about 230,000 clones, around 86% occurring once. Source material: peripheral blood. The receptors come from a man aged 50 or older with COVID-19, enrolled during active disease.

This CDR3 is CASSPSGSSYNEQFF. The CDR3 DNA reads as TGTGCCAGCAGCCCCAGCGGGAGCTCATACAATGAGCAGTTCTTC. The chain recombines TRBV6-5 with TRBJ2-1; 8 bases line up with TRBD2. CDR3 length: 15 residues. Germline trimming cut 6 bases from V and 4 bases from J; bases unmatched to any gene: 8. Germline CDR1 is MNHEY and CDR2 is SVGAGI.

J is TRBJ2-3 and V is TRBV3-1 (or the pseudogene TRBV3-2); 8 nucleotides agree with TRBD2. The CDR3 runs 15 residues. Germline V gene data show CDR1 as LGHDT and CDR2 as YNNKEL (reference sequence). V was pared by 1 base and J by 5 bases, with 5 bases of the junction left unmatched. CDR3 loop: CASSQGPGGLDTQYF. The CDR3 DNA reads TGTGCCAGCAGCCAAGGGCCGGGAGGGTTAGATACGCAGTATTTT.

This rearrangement joins TRBV25-1 to TRBJ1-1; maybe TRBD1 (6 bases). V was trimmed by 5 bases and J by 4 bases, leaving 14 bases between them. The CDR3 totals 14 residues. From germline, CDR1 is MGHDK and CDR2 SYGVNS. The CDR3 DNA reads TGTGCCAGCAGTCTACAGGGATACGGCACTGAAGCTTTCTTT. This codes for CASSLQGYGTEAFF.

This clone was observed a few times. The J gene is TRBJ1-2, the V gene TRBV6-2 or TRBV6-3, with a tentative D call TRBD1 (5 bases). The germline V and J ends were trimmed by 3 bases and 8 bases, with 13 bases remaining between them. The CDR3 loop spans 13 amino acids. Germline values: CDR1 MNHEY, CDR2 SVGEGT. In DNA, the CDR3 is TGTGCCAGCAGTTATAGGGGATCGGAAGGCTACACCTTC. Translated: CASSYRGSEGYTF.

The genes are TRBV9 and TRBJ2-1; 13 nucleotides match TRBD2. CDR1 SGDLS and CDR2 YYNGEE come from the germline V gene. The CDR3 is 17 residues long. Trimming at V came to 4 bases and at J to 8 bases, leaving 12 bases not matched to a gene. CDR3 coding DNA: TGTGCCAGCAGCACCCGGGGGACTAGCGGGGTATTGGATGAGCAGTTCTTC. The encoded protein is CASSTRGTSGVLDEQFF.

The V and J genes are TRBV20-1 and TRBJ1-6; the match to TRBD1 covers 7 bases. The V segment lost 3 bases and the J segment 6 bases; nucleotides outside the gene matches: 2. Germline CDR1 reads DFQATT; CDR2 reads SNEGSKA (reference sequence). The CDR3 spans 13 residues. In nucleotides, the CDR3 is TGCAGTGCTAGTGGACAGGCTAATTCACCCCTCCACTTT. Protein: CSASGQANSPLHF.

The rearrangement links TRBV4-2 to TRBJ1-2, with D tentatively TRBD1 (5 bases). The V gene lost 1 base and the J gene lost 1 base, with 10 bases spanning the gap. CDR3 length: 15 amino acids. From germline, CDR1 is LGHNA and CDR2 YNFKEQ. CDR3 sequence (DNA): TGTGCCAGCAGCCAAGGACAGTCGTTTAACTATGGCTACACCTTC. It codes for CASSQGQSFNYGYTF.

This clone was observed many times. The chain uses TRBV29-1 and TRBJ1-5; D ambiguous. Germline V CDR1 and CDR2: SQVTM, ANQGSEA. V lost 6 bases, J lost 5 bases, and 14 bases lay in between. The CDR3 is 13 amino acids. The CDR3 here is CSVSYGVYQPQHF. The CDR3 bases are TGCAGCGTATCGTACGGGGTCTATCAGCCCCAGCATTTT.

A remark on this clone: In the same sample, other DNA sequences code for this CDR3. The rearrangement joins TRBV27 to TRBJ2-7, with TRBD1 as a possible D gene (5 bases). CDR1 is MNHEY, CDR2 SMNVEV, per germline (reference sequence). V shed 3 bases and J shed 0 bases, with 6 bases lying between them. The CDR3 has 13 residues. The CDR3 here is CASSFTGSYEQYF. CDR3 sequence (DNA): TGTGCCAGCAGTTTTACAGGCTCCTACGAGCAGTACTTC.